These T cell receptor beta chains were read from a single sample in a study of blood T cell repertoires in COVID-19. TCRdb keeps only in-frame clones here, not all; method: immunoSEQ multiplex PCR. The data contain under 15,000 clones, approximately 74% of them singletons. The sample taken for sequencing was peripheral blood. The receptors were gathered from a man aged 55 to 70 with COVID-19, enrolled during active disease. Each CDR3 is given with its conserved first and last residue. The D gene is left open where the match is weak. Rows give clone size only sometimes, using once, few, many, or a class for an expanded clone.

CDR3nt: TGCAGCGTAGCTAAGGGGGCCGTAACCAAAAACATTCAGTACTTC
CDR3aa: CSVAKGAVTKNIQYF
d_gene: TRBD1
v_gene: TRBV29-1
abundance: few
j_gene: TRBJ2-4

CDR3nt: TGTGCCAGCAGTTCTCCTAGGGACACCTCCACAGATACGCAGTATTTT
CDR3aa: CASSSPRDTSTDTQYF
d_gene: NA
v_gene: TRBV28
abundance: NA
j_gene: TRBJ2-3

CDR3nt: TGTGCCAGCAGCTTAGCCGGGACTACTCTAATCCTTGGGCAGTTCTTC
CDR3aa: CASSLAGTTLILGQFF
d_gene: TRBD2
v_gene: TRBV11-1
abundance: NA
j_gene: TRBJ2-1

CDR3nt: TGTGCCAGCAGTTTAATGGGGGCTGGGAAACTAGAGACCCAGTACTTC
CDR3aa: CASSLMGAGKLETQYF
d_gene: NA
v_gene: TRBV27
abundance: NA
j_gene: TRBJ2-5

CDR3nt: TGTGCCAGCAGCCCCCGGGCCGGTATAACCAGGGAGGTTTCTGGGGCCAACGTCCTGACTTTC
CDR3aa: CASSPRAGITREVSGANVLTF
d_gene: NA
v_gene: TRBV7-6
abundance: NA
j_gene: TRBJ2-6

CDR3nt: TGTGCCAGCAGCTTAGAGTATCAGCGCGAGCAGTACTTC
CDR3aa: CASSLEYQREQYF
d_gene: NA
v_gene: TRBV7-2
abundance: NA
j_gene: TRBJ2-7

CDR3nt: TGCGCCAGCAGCTTCCGGGACACAGATACGCAGTATTTT
CDR3aa: CASSFRDTDTQYF
d_gene: NA
v_gene: TRBV5-1
abundance: NA
j_gene: TRBJ2-3

CDR3nt: TGTGCCAGCAGCCCAGGTTATGGTCCGCCCTACGAGCAGTACTTC
CDR3aa: CASSPGYGPPYEQYF
d_gene: NA
v_gene: TRBV11-3
abundance: NA
j_gene: TRBJ2-7

CDR3nt: TGTGCCAGCAGTGAAAGACAGGGGGCGGGCGGCTACACCTTC
CDR3aa: CASSERQGAGGYTF
d_gene: TRBD1
v_gene: TRBV6-1
abundance: few
j_gene: TRBJ1-2

CDR3nt: TGTGCCAGCAGTTCGGCAGGGCGAACCCCTGAAGCTTTCTTT
CDR3aa: CASSSAGRTPEAFF
d_gene: NA
v_gene: TRBV27
abundance: NA
j_gene: TRBJ1-1

CDR3nt: TGTGCCAGCAGCTTAGGGGCGGGGGTTTCACCCCTCCACTTT
CDR3aa: CASSLGAGVSPLHF
d_gene: NA
v_gene: TRBV11-2
abundance: NA
j_gene: TRBJ1-6

CDR3nt: TGCAGCGTTGAAGATTCTTGGGCGGGGGACTCCTACAATGAGCAGTTCTTC
CDR3aa: CSVEDSWAGDSYNEQFF
d_gene: TRBD2
v_gene: TRBV29-1
abundance: NA
j_gene: TRBJ2-1

CDR3nt: TGTGCCAGCAGTTACGTAGAAAGAAATAGCAATCAGCCCCAGCATTTT
CDR3aa: CASSYVERNSNQPQHF
d_gene: NA
v_gene: TRBV6-2/TRBV6-3
abundance: NA
j_gene: TRBJ1-5

CDR3nt: TGCAGCGGAGGGGGGGCAGGGGACACTGAAGCTTTCTTT
CDR3aa: CSGGGAGDTEAFF
d_gene: NA
v_gene: TRBV29-1
abundance: few
j_gene: TRBJ1-1

CDR3nt: TGTGCCAGCAGTTACTCATCCCGCGAGGTGTATGGCTACACCTTC
CDR3aa: CASSYSSREVYGYTF
d_gene: NA
v_gene: TRBV6-5
abundance: NA
j_gene: TRBJ1-2

CDR3nt: TGTGCCAGTAGTATGAGAAGCTCGGGTGAGCAGTTCTTC
CDR3aa: CASSMRSSGEQFF
d_gene: NA
v_gene: TRBV19
abundance: few
j_gene: TRBJ2-1

CDR3nt: TGTGCCAGCAGCCCACACGGTGGCGGGGGGCGCACCTATGGCTACACCTTC
CDR3aa: CASSPHGGGGRTYGYTF
d_gene: NA
v_gene: TRBV5-8
abundance: few
j_gene: TRBJ1-2